The 9 T cell receptor beta chains presented below share a single source sample, sequenced in a study of T cell repertoires in cytomegalovirus infection. MiXCR, run by TCRdb on the reads, gives a single entry per CDR3 protein. The sample has about 300,000 distinct CDR3 sequences, roughly a tenth seen once. The specimen sequenced was PBMCs. The receptors were sampled from a human donor in good health (CMV status not recorded). Some clones in this sample may be carry-over from other donors' samples.

This clonotype has at least ten counts. The chain recombines TRBV28 with TRBJ2-1, with D possibly matching TRBD2 (6 bases). CDR3 length equals 12 residues. The ends were cut back, 2 bases at V and 10 bases at J, with 9 bases in the middle. Germline values: CDR1 MDHEN, CDR2 SYDVKM. CDR3 protein: CASSLTLAEQFF. CDR3 coding DNA: TGTGCCAGCAGTTTAACACTAGCAGAGCAGTTCTTC.

CDR3 coding DNA: TGTGCCAGCCAGGGGGCCCATATGGGTACTGAAGCTTTCTTT. Translation: CASQGAHMGTEAFF. The V gene is TRBV28, the J gene TRBJ1-1; TRBD1 matches 8 bases. Losses at the gene ends were 8 bases for V and 5 bases for J; bases not matched to a gene: 10. The CDR3 loop spans 14 amino acids. CDR1 MDHEN and CDR2 SYDVKM come from the germline V gene.

The J gene is TRBJ2-7, the V gene TRBV12-3 or TRBV12-4; 14 bases are shared with TRBD2. This CDR3 is built from 15 residues. V trimming: 5 bases; J trimming: 3 bases; junction bases outside the gene matches: 3. CDR3 nucleotides: TGTGCCAGCAGTAAAGGGACTAGCGGGGGCTACGAGCAGTACTTC. It yields the protein CASSKGTSGGYEQYF.

In this sample, this clonotype turned up many times. The chain is built from TRBV29-1 and TRBJ1-1; D uncertain. CDR3 length equals 12 residues. In germline, CDR1 is SQVTM, CDR2 ANQGSEA. V lost 6 bases to trimming and J lost 1 base, with 9 bases between them. This CDR3 reads CSVMIENTEAFF. The CDR3 DNA is TGCAGCGTAATGATAGAGAACACTGAAGCTTTCTTT.

The V call is TRBV29-1, the J call TRBJ2-3; 9 nucleotides line up with TRBD1. CDR3 length: 14 amino acids. After removal of 5 bases from V and 4 bases from J, the junction contained 7 bases not matched to a gene. The germline gives CDR1 SQVTM, CDR2 ANQGSEA. CDR3 coding DNA: TGCAGCGTTAGCCGGGACAGGGACGCAGATACGCAGTATTTT. Residues: CSVSRDRDADTQYF.

This clonotype was observed many times. The V gene is TRBV14, the J gene TRBJ2-7; no clear D gene. Germline CDR1 reads SGHDN; CDR2 reads FVKESK. V shed 1 base and J shed 7 bases, with 8 bases lying between them. This CDR3 is 12 amino acids long. CDR3 sequence: CASSQGFGEQYV. DNA for the CDR3: TGTGCCAGCAGCCAAGGGTTTGGGGAGCAGTACGTC.

This clonotype was recorded many times. The chain uses TRBV7-2 and TRBJ1-2; TRBD1 might be the D (5 bases). Germline V CDR1 and CDR2: SGHTA, FQGNSA. The CDR3 contains 13 residues. The V end lost 4 bases, the J end lost 0 bases, and 6 bases lay between the germline ends. In nucleotides, the CDR3 is TGTGCCAGCAGCTCGGGGGCTAACTATGGCTACACCTTC. Protein sequence: CASSSGANYGYTF.

This clonotype came up many times. The chain couples TRBV11-3 to TRBJ2-1, with 11 bases that match TRBD2. The CDR3 is made up of 17 amino acids. V gave up 4 bases and J gave up 8 bases; unmatched junction bases: 13. Germline V CDR1 and CDR2: SGHNT, YENEEA. DNA for the CDR3: TGTGCCAGCAGCTCTAAAATAGCGGGGGGGCCTTCCGATGAGCAGTTCTTC. Its translation is CASSSKIAGGPSDEQFF. The whole variable domain, remainder taken from reference TRBV11-3 and TRBJ2-1, is EAGVVQSPRYKIIEKKQPVAFWCNPISGHNTLYWYLQNLGQGPELLIRYENEEAVDDSQLPKDRFSAERLKGVDSTLKIQPAELGDSAVYLCASSSKIAGGPSDEQFFGPGTRLTVL.

This clonotype has at least ten counts. This rearrangement joins TRBV20-1 to TRBJ1-5; D not resolved. V lost 6 bases and J lost 0, with 18 bases in between. The CDR3 contains 16 residues. Germline CDR1 and CDR2: DFQATT and SNEGSKA (reference sequence). The DNA for the CDR3 is TGCAGTGCCGCGGCGCTTTCGGCATATAGCAATCAGCCCCAGCATTTT. This gives the protein CSAAALSAYSNQPQHF.